Below, one TCR beta chain is given with its context. The data belong to a study of technical replicates of blood from a few donors. The CDR3 sequence is 16 residues long. V was clipped by 5 bases and J by 7 bases; unmatched bases: 8. The germline gives CDR1 PRHDT, CDR2 FYEKMQ (reference sequence). Using immunoSEQ multiplex PCR, the repertoire was profiled, and TCRdb retains in-frame clones only, with some absent. The sample has roughly 100,000 clones; more than 90% are singletons. The V and J genes are TRBV13 and TRBJ2-2, with 12 bases fitting TRBD2. The clonotype was recovered from a human donor in good health. The sequencing input was T cells isolated from PBMCs. CDR3 region: CASSPSSGGAGGELFF. CDR3 nucleotides: TGTGCCAGCAGCCCGTCTAGCGGGGGGGCCGGCGGGGAGCTGTTTTTT. The whole variable domain, remainder taken from reference TRBV13 and TRBJ2-2, is AAGVIQSPRHLIKEKRETATLKCYPIPRHDTVYWYQQGPGQDPQFLISFYEKMQSDKGSIPDRFSAQQFSDYHSELNMSSLELGDSALYFCASSPSSGGAGGELFFGEGSRLTVL.